This T cell receptor beta chain was sequenced in a study of cytomegalovirus exposure and HLA in healthy donors. TCRdb's table, derived via immunoSEQ multiplex PCR, lists solely in-frame clones and lacks some. The table includes around 260,000 clones, 90% detected once. The receptor was isolated from a woman aged 25 to 39 in good health and CMV-seronegative. The sample was PBMCs.

The CDR3 is CASSLGTGETYEQYF. CDR3 bases: TGTGCCAGCAGCTTAGGGACAGGAGAAACCTACGAGCAGTACTTC. This rearrangement joins TRBV7-6 to TRBJ2-7; 7 bases fit TRBD1. The CDR3 is 15 amino acids. Trimming cost V 1 base and J 2 bases; bases outside gene matches: 5. Germline V gives CDR1 SGHVS, CDR2 FNYEAQ.